These T cell receptor beta chains were read from a single sample in a study of blood T cell repertoires in COVID-19. The method was immunoSEQ multiplex PCR; TCRdb's version includes in-frame clones alone and lacks a portion of them. This table has 65,000 to 70,000 clones, about three quarters appearing once. The sample was peripheral blood. The receptors shown here come from a human donor in a cohort sampled during active COVID-19. CDR3s include the opening cysteine and the closing phenylalanine or tryptophan. Each record gives: V gene, clone size, J gene, D gene, CDR3 DNA, CDR3 protein. D genes are given only for firm matches. Size tells how often a clone was seen (once, few, many) or the class of an expanded clone, and some rows leave it out.

V: TRBV15; size: -; J: TRBJ2-2; D: -; DNA: TGTGCCACCAGAGAACGACAGTCCACCGGGGAGCTGTTTTTT; CDR3: CATRERQSTGELFF
V: TRBV6-2/TRBV6-3; size: -; J: TRBJ2-1; D: TRBD1; DNA: TGTGCCAGCAGTTACCCCCTATCCAGGGGGAGCTCCTACAATGAGCAGTTCTTC; CDR3: CASSYPLSRGSSYNEQFF
V: TRBV5-1; size: -; J: TRBJ2-7; D: TRBD1; DNA: TGCGCCAGCAGCCTGGACAGGCGATCCTACGAGCAGTACTTC; CDR3: CASSLDRRSYEQYF
V: TRBV7-9; size: few; J: TRBJ1-2; D: -; DNA: TGTGCCAGCAGCTTAGGAGGGTATGGCTACACCTTC; CDR3: CASSLGGYGYTF
V: TRBV27; size: -; J: TRBJ2-1; D: TRBD2; DNA: TGTGCCAGCAGTACCCGGACTAGCAATGAGCAGTTCTTC; CDR3: CASSTRTSNEQFF
V: TRBV11-2; size: few; J: TRBJ2-5; D: -; DNA: TGTGCCAGCAGCTTGGGAGCGGCTGAGACCCAGTACTTC; CDR3: CASSLGAAETQYF
V: TRBV28; size: -; J: TRBJ1-2; D: TRBD1; DNA: TGTGCCAGCATCGGGACAGGCAGGGGCTACACCTTC; CDR3: CASIGTGRGYTF
V: TRBV4-3; size: -; J: TRBJ1-5; D: -; DNA: TGCGCCAGCAGCCAAGAAGAGGGCTACGGTCAGCCCCAGCATTTT; CDR3: CASSQEEGYGQPQHF
V: TRBV6-2/TRBV6-3; size: -; J: TRBJ2-4; D: -; DNA: TGTGCCAGCAGTTACGCCCCAGGGGTCTTCATAGCCAAAAACATTCAGTACTTC; CDR3: CASSYAPGVFIAKNIQYF
V: TRBV28; size: -; J: TRBJ2-3; D: TRBD1; DNA: TGTGCCAGCAAGGGAGGCAGGGGGCCAGATACGCAGTATTTT; CDR3: CASKGGRGPDTQYF
V: TRBV27; size: -; J: TRBJ2-2; D: TRBD2; DNA: TGTGCCAGCAGAAATATAGCGGGAGTCCACACCGGGGAGCTGTTTTTT; CDR3: CASRNIAGVHTGELFF
V: TRBV7-2; size: -; J: TRBJ2-1; D: TRBD2; DNA: TGTGCCAGCAGCTTTAGTAGCGGGGTCAACAATGAGCAGTTCTTC; CDR3: CASSFSSGVNNEQFF
V: TRBV7-9; size: few; J: TRBJ1-1; D: -; DNA: TGTGCCAGCAGCCAATGGTCCGGGGGGCTAGCTTTCTTT; CDR3: CASSQWSGGLAFF
V: TRBV6-5; size: -; J: TRBJ2-7; D: -; DNA: TGTGCCACGGGGTACAGCCTGGGACAAATGCAGTACTTC; CDR3: CATGYSLGQMQYF
V: TRBV19; size: -; J: TRBJ2-2; D: -; DNA: TGTGCCAGTAGTGTGGACAGAAACACCGGGGAGCTGTTTTTT; CDR3: CASSVDRNTGELFF
V: TRBV28; size: once; J: TRBJ2-1; D: TRBD2; DNA: TGTGCCAGCAGTTTCTTGTTTGAGACGGAATATAGCGGGGGGGCCCACAATGAGCAGTTCTTC; CDR3: CASSFLFETEYSGGAHNEQFF
V: TRBV7-2; size: -; J: TRBJ2-5; D: TRBD2; DNA: TGTGCCAGCAGTCTAGCGGGAATAGACCAAGAGACCCAGTACTTC; CDR3: CASSLAGIDQETQYF
V: TRBV28; size: -; J: TRBJ2-3; D: TRBD2; DNA: TGTGCCAGCAGTTTAATGAGGCGGGAGTTTTACACAGATACGCAGTATTTT; CDR3: CASSLMRREFYTDTQYF
V: TRBV7-2; size: -; J: TRBJ2-7; D: TRBD2; DNA: TGTGCCAGCAGCTTAAGTTATAGCGGGAGGATCTACGAGCAGTACTTC; CDR3: CASSLSYSGRIYEQYF
V: TRBV24-1; size: -; J: TRBJ2-3; D: TRBD2; DNA: TGTGCCACCAGCAAGCGGGAGGGCACAGATACGCAGTATTTT; CDR3: CATSKREGTDTQYF
V: TRBV4-3; size: -; J: TRBJ2-3; D: -; DNA: TGCGCCAGCAGCCAAGATAGTGTGCCAGGGCCAGATACGCAGTATTTT; CDR3: CASSQDSVPGPDTQYF
V: TRBV5-1; size: -; J: TRBJ2-1; D: TRBD1; DNA: TGCGCCAGCAGCTTAACAGGGGACAATGAGCAGTTCTTC; CDR3: CASSLTGDNEQFF
V: TRBV28; size: -; J: TRBJ2-2; D: -; DNA: TGTGCCAGCCGAGTACCAAACACCGGGGAGCTGTTTTTT; CDR3: CASRVPNTGELFF
V: TRBV19; size: once; J: TRBJ1-1; D: TRBD1; DNA: TGTGCCAGTAGTCCCGACAGGGGAGGCACTGAAGCTTTCTTT; CDR3: CASSPDRGGTEAFF
V: TRBV4-1; size: -; J: TRBJ1-6; D: -; DNA: TGCGCCAGCAGCCAATCGCAGGGGAATAATTCACCCCTCCACTTT; CDR3: CASSQSQGNNSPLHF
V: TRBV3-1/TRBV3-2; size: -; J: TRBJ2-3; D: TRBD1; DNA: TGTGCCACGACGCACGGGACAGGGGTCCCCCCAGATACGCAGTATTTT; CDR3: CATTHGTGVPPDTQYF
V: TRBV13; size: once; J: TRBJ2-1; D: TRBD2; DNA: TGTGCCAGCAGCTTCGGGACTAGCGGGGGACGTGAGCAGTTCTTC; CDR3: CASSFGTSGGREQFF
V: TRBV28; size: -; J: TRBJ2-7; D: TRBD2; DNA: TGTGCCAGCAGTACCCCCGGCGGGAGTCGCGACGAGCAGTACTTC; CDR3: CASSTPGGSRDEQYF
V: TRBV19; size: few; J: TRBJ1-1; D: -; DNA: TGTGCCAGTGTAGGGGCTTTGGCTGAAGCTTTCTTT; CDR3: CASVGALAEAFF
V: TRBV30; size: -; J: TRBJ2-7; D: TRBD2; DNA: TGTGCCTGGAGCCCAGGGACTAGCGGAGAGCAGTACTTC; CDR3: CAWSPGTSGEQYF
V: TRBV2; size: -; J: TRBJ1-1; D: -; DNA: TGTGCCAGCACTGGCTTTAACACTGAAGCTTTCTTT; CDR3: CASTGFNTEAFF
V: TRBV19; size: few; J: TRBJ2-1; D: -; DNA: TGTGCCAGCGCTACGGGACATCTCAATGAGCAGTTCTTC; CDR3: CASATGHLNEQFF
V: TRBV2; size: -; J: TRBJ1-1; D: -; DNA: TGTGCCAGCAGTCCCCAGATCGTGAACACTGAAGCTTTCTTT; CDR3: CASSPQIVNTEAFF
V: TRBV3-1/TRBV3-2; size: -; J: TRBJ2-5; D: TRBD2; DNA: TGTGCCAGCAGCCAAGATGTAGGACTAGCGGGAGTTTTAGAGACCCAGTACTTC; CDR3: CASSQDVGLAGVLETQYF
V: TRBV19; size: -; J: TRBJ1-2; D: -; DNA: TGTGCCAGTAGTATATCAGGGTATGGCTACACCTTC; CDR3: CASSISGYGYTF
V: TRBV4-3; size: -; J: TRBJ2-2; D: TRBD2; DNA: TGCGCCAGCAGTCTAGCGGGGTCGAACACCGGGGAGCTGTTTTTT; CDR3: CASSLAGSNTGELFF
V: TRBV7-9; size: -; J: TRBJ2-5; D: -; DNA: TGTGCCAGCAGCTCGGACTGGCAGGGGCTGGAGAGAGAGACCCAGTACTTC; CDR3: CASSSDWQGLERETQYF
V: TRBV5-1; size: -; J: TRBJ2-7; D: -; DNA: TGCGCCAGCAGTCCTTGGACGGGGTACGAGCAGTACTTC; CDR3: CASSPWTGYEQYF
V: TRBV29-1; size: -; J: TRBJ2-1; D: TRBD2; DNA: TGCAGCGTTGAATGGCGGGAGGATGAGCAGTTCTTC; CDR3: CSVEWREDEQFF
V: TRBV28; size: -; J: TRBJ2-7; D: -; DNA: TGTGCCAGCAGTTTACCAGGGGACCAGGAGCAGTACTTC; CDR3: CASSLPGDQEQYF
V: TRBV7-2; size: -; J: TRBJ2-1; D: -; DNA: TGTGCCAGCAGCGGTGGCGGGGGCAGCGGGCAGTTCTTC; CDR3: CASSGGGGSGQFF
V: TRBV20-1; size: few; J: TRBJ1-5; D: -; DNA: TGCAGTGCCAGTCCCGGGACTTCTGGCCAGCCCCAGCATTTT; CDR3: CSASPGTSGQPQHF
V: TRBV3-1/TRBV3-2; size: -; J: TRBJ2-7; D: TRBD2; DNA: TGTGCCAGCAGCCAAGCGGCGGGAGGGCCCTACGAGCAGTACTTC; CDR3: CASSQAAGGPYEQYF
V: TRBV28; size: -; J: TRBJ1-2; D: -; DNA: TGTGCCAGCAGTCAGGACAGTAGGGCTTATGGCTACACCTTC; CDR3: CASSQDSRAYGYTF
V: TRBV7-2; size: -; J: TRBJ1-5; D: TRBD1; DNA: TGTGCCAGCGGGGACAGGGTCGGGCAGCCCCAGCATTTT; CDR3: CASGDRVGQPQHF
V: TRBV18; size: -; J: TRBJ1-1; D: TRBD1; DNA: TGTGCCAGCTCCCCCACAGGGGACACTGAAGCTTTCTTT; CDR3: CASSPTGDTEAFF
V: TRBV28; size: once; J: TRBJ1-2; D: -; DNA: TGTGCCAGCAGCCGAGCCTCCTCCTTAGGCTACACCTTC; CDR3: CASSRASSLGYTF
V: TRBV18; size: -; J: TRBJ1-2; D: -; DNA: TGTGCCAGCTCACCAAGCCGGGGGGCGATTGGCTACACCTTC; CDR3: CASSPSRGAIGYTF
V: TRBV5-4; size: -; J: TRBJ1-2; D: TRBD1; DNA: TGTGCCAGCAGCCCAGACAGGGGGCCGGGTGGCTACACCTTC; CDR3: CASSPDRGPGGYTF
V: TRBV5-1; size: -; J: TRBJ2-3; D: -; DNA: TGCGCCAGCAGCTTAGGGCAGGGATTAAGCACAGATACGCAGTATTTT; CDR3: CASSLGQGLSTDTQYF